The sequence of this TCR beta chain was determined in a study of blood T cell repertoires in COVID-19. Overall study context: COVID-19 samples from acute and convalescent phases originated in the United States, Italy and Spain. T cells, B-cell-depleted T cells, or PBMCs supplied cDNA or gDNA.

Original analysis: Amplification with reference gene primers provided the estimates of nucleated cell counts. The assay was immunoSEQ multiplex PCR, and TCRdb's table has in-frame clones only and misses some. V and J calls and clone size are copied from that table; D and trimming were computed from the DNA. The sample carries 70,000 to 85,000 clones, around 83% recorded once. This CDR3 has 10 amino acids. Germline CDR1 is DFQATT and CDR2 is SNEGSKA (reference sequence). Sequenced sample: peripheral blood. The clonotype originates from a man older than 75 with active or convalescent COVID-19. The rearrangement links TRBV20-1 to TRBJ1-1; D is ambiguous. The CDR3 nucleotides are TGCATCCCCAAGAACACTGAAGCTTTCTTT. It is translated as CIPKNTEAFF.